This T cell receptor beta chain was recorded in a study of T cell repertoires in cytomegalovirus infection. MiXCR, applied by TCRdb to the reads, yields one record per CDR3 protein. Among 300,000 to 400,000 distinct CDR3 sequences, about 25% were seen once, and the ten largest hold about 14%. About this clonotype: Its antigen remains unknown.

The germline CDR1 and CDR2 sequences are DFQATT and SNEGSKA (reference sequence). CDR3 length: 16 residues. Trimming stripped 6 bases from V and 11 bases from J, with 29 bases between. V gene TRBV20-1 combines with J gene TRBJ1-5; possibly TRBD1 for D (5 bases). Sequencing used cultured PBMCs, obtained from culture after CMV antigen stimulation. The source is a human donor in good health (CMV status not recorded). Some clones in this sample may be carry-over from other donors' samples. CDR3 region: CSAKDSRDPAFVAQHF. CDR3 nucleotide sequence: TGCAGTGCGAAAGACTCCCGGGACCCAGCTTTCGTCGCCCAGCATTTT.